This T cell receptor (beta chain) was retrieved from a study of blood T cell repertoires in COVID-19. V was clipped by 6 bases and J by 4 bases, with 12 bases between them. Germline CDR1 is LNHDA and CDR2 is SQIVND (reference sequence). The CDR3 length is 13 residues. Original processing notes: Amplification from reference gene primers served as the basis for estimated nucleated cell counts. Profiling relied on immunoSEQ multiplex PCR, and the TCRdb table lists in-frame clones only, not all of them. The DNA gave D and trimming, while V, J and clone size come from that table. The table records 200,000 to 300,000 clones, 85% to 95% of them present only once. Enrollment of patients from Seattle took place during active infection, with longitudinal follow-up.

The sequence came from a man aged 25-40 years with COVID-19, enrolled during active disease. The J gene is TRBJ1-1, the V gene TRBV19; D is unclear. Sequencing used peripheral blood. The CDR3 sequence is CASSGYFSTEAFF. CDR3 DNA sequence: TGTGCCAGTAGCGGGTATTTTAGCACTGAAGCTTTCTTT.